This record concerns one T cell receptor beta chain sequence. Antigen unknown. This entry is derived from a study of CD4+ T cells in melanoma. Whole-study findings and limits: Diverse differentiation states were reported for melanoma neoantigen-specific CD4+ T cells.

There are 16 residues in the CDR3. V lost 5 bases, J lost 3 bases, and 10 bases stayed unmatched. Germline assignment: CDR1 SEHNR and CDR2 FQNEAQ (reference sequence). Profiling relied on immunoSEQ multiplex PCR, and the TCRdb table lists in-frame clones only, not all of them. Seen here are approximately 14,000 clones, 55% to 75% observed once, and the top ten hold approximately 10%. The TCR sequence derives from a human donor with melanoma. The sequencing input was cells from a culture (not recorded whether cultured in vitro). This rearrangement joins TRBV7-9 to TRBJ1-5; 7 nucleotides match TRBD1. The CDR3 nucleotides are TGTGCCAGCAGCCCGTACACAGGGGCCTTCAATCAGCCCCAGCATTTT. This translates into CASSPYTGAFNQPQHF. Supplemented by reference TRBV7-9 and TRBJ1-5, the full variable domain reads DTGVSQNPRHKITKRGQNVTFRCDPISEHNRLYWYRQTLGQGPEFLTYFQNEAQLEKSRLLSDRFSAERPKGSFSTLEIQRTEQGDSAMYLCASSPYTGAFNQPQHFGDGTRLSIL.